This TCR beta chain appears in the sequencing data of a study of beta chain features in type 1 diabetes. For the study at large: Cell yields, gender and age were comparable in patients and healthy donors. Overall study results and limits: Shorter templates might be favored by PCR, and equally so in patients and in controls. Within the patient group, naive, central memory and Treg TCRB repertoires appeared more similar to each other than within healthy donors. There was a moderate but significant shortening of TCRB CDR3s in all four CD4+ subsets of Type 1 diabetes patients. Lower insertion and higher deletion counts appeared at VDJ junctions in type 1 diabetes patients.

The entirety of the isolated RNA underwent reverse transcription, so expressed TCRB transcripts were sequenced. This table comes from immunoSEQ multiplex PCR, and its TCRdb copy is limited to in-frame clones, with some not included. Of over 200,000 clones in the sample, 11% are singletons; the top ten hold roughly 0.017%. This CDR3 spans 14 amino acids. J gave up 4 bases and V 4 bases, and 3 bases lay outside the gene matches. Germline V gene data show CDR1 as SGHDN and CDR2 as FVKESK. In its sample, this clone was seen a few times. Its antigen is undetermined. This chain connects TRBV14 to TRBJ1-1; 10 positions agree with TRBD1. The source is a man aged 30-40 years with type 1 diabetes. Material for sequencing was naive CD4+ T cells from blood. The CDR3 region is CASSPRTGGTEAFF. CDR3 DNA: TGTGCCAGCAGCCCGCGGACAGGGGGCACTGAAGCTTTCTTT.